The 8 T cell receptor beta chains listed next were all sequenced from one sample in a study of cytomegalovirus exposure and HLA in healthy donors. PCR was performed using 60 Vbeta and 13 Jbeta primers. TCRdb keeps only in-frame clones here, not all; method: immunoSEQ multiplex PCR. The table records around 280,000 clones, roughly 90% of them present only once. Sequencing was carried out using PBMCs. The receptors stem from a woman aged 18-29 years in good health and CMV-seronegative.

The chain employs TRBV6-1 and TRBJ2-1, with 11 bases matching TRBD2. CDR1 and CDR2 from the germline V gene are MNHNS and SASEGT. The CDR3 consists of 15 residues. Trimming at V came to 4 bases and at J to 3 bases, leaving 2 bases not matched to a gene. DNA for the CDR3: TGTGCCAGCAGTGGCCTAGCGGGGGGCTACAATGAGCAGTTCTTC. Its translation: CASSGLAGGYNEQFF.

The CDR3 coding sequence is TGTGCCATCATGCGGGCAGGAGGCGGGGACACTGAAGCTTTCTTT. Translated, it gives CAIMRAGGGDTEAFF. This chain links TRBV10-3 with TRBJ1-1; D is uncertain. V was trimmed by 7 bases and J by 3 bases, leaving 18 bases between them. The CDR3 loop spans 15 amino acids. CDR1 and CDR2 (germline): ENHRY, SYGVKD.

The V and J genes are TRBV10-3 and TRBJ2-7; tentative D call: TRBD2 (5 bases). CDR3 length: 14 amino acids. The V end lost 3 bases, the J end lost 2 bases, and 11 bases lay between the germline ends. CDR1 ENHRY and CDR2 SYGVKD come from the germline V gene. The CDR3: CAISDGLSTYEQYF. CDR3 bases: TGTGCCATCAGTGATGGACTTTCGACCTACGAGCAGTACTTC.

The chain recombines TRBV7-9 with TRBJ1-5; TRBD1 aligns across 8 bases. The V and J ends lost 6 bases and 6 bases, in that order; junction bases with no gene match: 7. The CDR3 consists of 14 residues. The germline CDR1 and CDR2 sequences are SEHNR and FQNEAQ (reference sequence). Written as DNA, the CDR3 is TGTGCCAGCAGTGGACAGGGTTGGGGTCAGCCCCAGCATTTT. This translates into CASSGQGWGQPQHF. Using reference TRBV7-9 and TRBJ1-5 for the parts outside the CDR3, the full variable domain is DTGVSQNPRHKITKRGQNVTFRCDPISEHNRLYWYRQTLGQGPEFLTYFQNEAQLEKSRLLSDRFSAERPKGSFSTLEIQRTEQGDSAMYLCASSGQGWGQPQHFGDGTRLSIL.

The gene calls are TRBV2 and TRBJ1-5; D is unresolved. CDR1 SNHLY and CDR2 FYNNEI come from the germline V gene. This CDR3 has 14 residues. V dropped 11 bases and J dropped 3 bases, with 17 bases sitting between them. Written as DNA, the CDR3 is TGTGCCGGAGGATCTGGACGGAACAATCAGCCCCAGCATTTT. Translating it yields CAGGSGRNNQPQHF.

The chain links TRBV27 to TRBJ1-4; D is undetermined. This CDR3 contains 13 residues. Germline-derived CDR1 and CDR2 are MNHEY and SMNVEV (reference sequence). V was clipped by 0 bases and J by 7 bases, with 6 bases between them. CDR3 DNA sequence: TGTGCCAGCAGTTTATCAGGGAGTGAAAAACTGTTTTTT. It codes for CASSLSGSEKLFF.

The chain carries TRBV14 and TRBJ2-7; D not resolved. This CDR3 comprises 15 residues. CDR1 and CDR2 from the germline V gene are SGHDN and FVKESK. V lost 5 bases and J lost 2, with 16 bases in between. The CDR3 reads CASSVLTTPTYEQYF. The CDR3 DNA follows: TGTGCCAGCAGCGTTCTAACTACACCCACCTACGAGCAGTACTTC.

The chain links TRBV4-1 to TRBJ2-7, with 7 bases identical to TRBD1. CDR3 length: 16 amino acids. Germline assignment: CDR1 MGHRA and CDR2 YSYEKL. Unmatched junction bases numbered 7, after V lost 0 bases and J lost 2 bases. The CDR3 spells CASSQDLWDSPYEQYF. Here the CDR3 DNA reads TGCGCCAGCAGCCAAGATCTTTGGGACAGTCCCTACGAGCAGTACTTC.